The 26 T cell receptor beta chains below all came from one sample that was sequenced in a study of cytomegalovirus exposure and HLA in healthy donors. Primers included in the PCR were 60 Vbeta and 13 Jbeta primers. Clones were sequenced by immunoSEQ multiplex PCR, and TCRdb holds only the in-frame ones, with some missing. The data show approximately 110,000 clones, with roughly 76% seen just once and roughly 8.2% held by the top ten. Sequencing was carried out using PBMCs. The receptor source for this set is a woman aged 45-65 years in good health and CMV-seropositive.

J is TRBJ1-1 and V is TRBV7-9; D gene unclear. The CDR3 runs to 11 residues. CDR1 is SEHNR and CDR2 is FQNEAQ in the germline V gene (reference sequence). Trimming stripped 5 bases from V and 11 bases from J, with 12 bases between. In DNA, the CDR3 is TGTGCCAGCAGCCCTCTCTTGTTGGCTTTCTTT. Translated: CASSPLLLAFF.

The CDR3 DNA is TGTGCCAGCAGCTCAGGGGGACAGGGAAAGACCCAGTACTTC. This codes for CASSSGGQGKTQYF. This chain joins TRBV7-3 and TRBJ2-5; 9 nucleotides line up with TRBD1. The germline V gene encodes CDR1 SGHTA and CDR2 FQGTGA. CDR3 length: 14 amino acids. V lost 4 bases to trimming and J lost 6 bases; unmatched junction nucleotides: 6.

The chain carries TRBV10-3 and TRBJ2-3; the match to TRBD2 covers 15 bases. This CDR3 comprises 13 residues. Per germline, CDR1 ENHRY and CDR2 SYGVKD. V was pared by 11 bases and J by 3 bases, with 0 bases of the junction left unmatched. The DNA of the CDR3 is TGTGCCGGGACTAGCGGGAGGACAGATACGCAGTATTTT. It translates to CAGTSGRTDTQYF.

This clone showed up just once. The chain recombines TRBV7-6 with TRBJ1-1; 7 bases fit TRBD1. The germline V gene encodes CDR1 SGHVS and CDR2 FNYEAQ. Trimming at V came to 7 bases and at J to 3 bases, leaving 11 bases not matched to a gene. The length of the CDR3 is 15 residues. For the CDR3, the DNA is TGTGCCAGCACAGACAGGGCTGCGGGGCACACTGAAGCTTTCTTT. Its translation is CASTDRAAGHTEAFF.

The CDR3 coding sequence is TGTGCCAGCAGCTCCGGGACAGGGGGCCGGTACGAGCAGTACTTC. Translated: CASSSGTGGRYEQYF. The chain joins TRBV11-2 to TRBJ2-7; 12 positions agree with TRBD1. Per germline, CDR1 SGHAT and CDR2 FQNNGV. Unmatched junction bases numbered 5, after V lost 4 bases and J lost 4 bases. This CDR3 contains 15 residues.

The rearrangement uses TRBV7-6 and TRBJ2-2; TRBD2 is a possible D gene (6 bases). Germline assignment: CDR1 SGHVS and CDR2 FNYEAQ. The CDR3 is made up of 16 amino acids. V shed 0 bases and J shed 0 bases, with 8 bases lying between them. The CDR3 spells CASSLAAGSNTGELFF. The DNA for the CDR3 is TGTGCCAGCAGCTTAGCCGCGGGGTCGAACACCGGGGAGCTGTTTTTT.

V is TRBV7-9 and J is TRBJ2-3; D is possibly TRBD1 (5 bases). CDR3 length: 14 residues. Germline V gene data show CDR1 as SEHNR and CDR2 as FQNEAQ (reference sequence). The V and J ends lost 1 base and 8 bases respectively, with 13 bases between them. The CDR3 is CASSLEGWQGTQYF. The CDR3 coding sequence is TGTGCCAGCAGCTTAGAAGGTTGGCAGGGTACGCAGTATTTT.

This clone was counted only a few times. The chain employs TRBV5-6 and TRBJ1-4; possibly TRBD1 for D (6 bases). The CDR3 has 14 residues. The germline gives CDR1 SGHDT, CDR2 YYEEEE. V was shortened by 3 bases and J by 3 bases, with 9 bases between the two germline ends. The CDR3 protein is CASSSGASNEKLFF. The CDR3 DNA is TGTGCCAGCAGCTCAGGGGCATCTAATGAAAAACTGTTTTTT. Combining the CDR3 with reference TRBV5-6 and TRBJ1-4 gives the whole variable domain DAGVTQSPTHLIKTRGQQVTLRCSPKSGHDTVSWYQQALGQGPQFIFQYYEEEERQRGNFPDRFSGHQFPNYSSELNVNALLLGDSALYLCASSSGASNEKLFFGSGTQLSVL.

The genes are TRBV5-4 and TRBJ2-1; D not resolved. The CDR3 has 12 amino acids. Germline values: CDR1 SGHNT, CDR2 YYREEE (reference sequence). V was trimmed by 0 bases and J by 8 bases, leaving 6 bases between them. In nucleotides, the CDR3 is TGTGCCAGCAGCTTGGCCTTCGATGAGCAGTTCTTC. This gives the protein CASSLAFDEQFF.

The chain uses TRBV19 and TRBJ1-5; a weak D match, TRBD1 (5 bases). Deletions cut 6 bases from V and 2 bases from J, with 8 bases between. Germline CDR1 and CDR2: LNHDA and SQIVND (reference sequence). CDR3 length equals 13 residues. The DNA for the CDR3 is TGTGCCAGTAGCAGGGAAGGCAATCAGCCCCAGCATTTT. Translation: CASSREGNQPQHF.

The chain links TRBV6-1 to TRBJ2-7, with TRBD1 matching over 11 bases. From germline, CDR1 is MNHNS and CDR2 SASEGT. V trimming: 7 bases; J trimming: 1 base; junction bases outside the gene matches: 3. The CDR3 loop spans 14 amino acids. The CDR3 loop reads CASKGQGASYEQYF. Written as DNA, the CDR3 is TGTGCCAGCAAAGGACAGGGGGCATCCTACGAGCAGTACTTC.

The rearrangement uses TRBV10-1 and TRBJ2-1, with 9 bases aligning to TRBD2. This CDR3 contains 15 residues. Germline-derived CDR1 and CDR2 are WNHNN and SYGVQD (reference sequence). With V trimmed by 2 bases and J by 6 bases, 5 bases remained unmatched. CDR3 protein: CASSEGREGCNEQFF. The CDR3 nucleotides are TGCGCCAGCAGTGAGGGGCGGGAGGGGTGCAATGAGCAGTTCTTC.

This clone showed up just once. The chain carries TRBV6-1 and TRBJ2-4, with 7 bases identical to TRBD1. The CDR3 has 15 residues. CDR1 is MNHNS, CDR2 SASEGT, per germline. The ends lost 8 bases at V and 1 base at J; junction bases unmatched: 8. The CDR3 DNA reads TGTGCCAGCCACGGGACAGTCCTCGCCAAAAACATTCAGTACTTC. It yields the protein CASHGTVLAKNIQYF.

The sample holds one count of this clone. The J gene is TRBJ2-3, the V gene TRBV7-2; 8 positions agree with TRBD2. Per the germline V gene, CDR1 is SGHTA and CDR2 is FQGNSA. J lost 3 bases, V lost 3 bases, and 8 bases had no gene match. The CDR3 contains 16 residues. CDR3 nucleotides: TGTGCCAGCAGCTTGGTAGCGGGGACGTATACAGATACGCAGTATTTT. It translates to CASSLVAGTYTDTQYF.

The chain uses TRBV9 and TRBJ1-2, with 8 nucleotides matching TRBD1. The V and J ends lost 1 base and 3 bases, in that order; junction bases with no gene match: 8. CDR3 length equals 16 residues. From germline, CDR1 is SGDLS and CDR2 YYNGEE. The CDR3 bases are TGTGCCAGCAGCGTATTCGGACAGGGTGGAGACTATGGCTACACCTTC. The encoded protein is CASSVFGQGGDYGYTF.

The chain links TRBV27 to TRBJ2-3, with 11 bases fitting TRBD2. Germline V gene lookup returns CDR1 MNHEY and CDR2 SMNVEV (reference sequence). The CDR3 totals 20 residues. J was trimmed by 6 bases and V by 5 bases; bases with no gene match: 22. The CDR3 DNA reads TGTGCCAGCAGTCTTAGGCCCCGGCGGGGGGTAGCGGGGGGGCCGGATACGCAGTATTTT. It codes for CASSLRPRRGVAGGPDTQYF.

This clone came up a few times. The genes are TRBV7-8 and TRBJ1-5; tentatively, D is TRBD1 (6 bases). V was cut by 1 base and J by 3 bases, with 16 bases left in between. There are 17 residues in the CDR3. The germline gives CDR1 SGHVS, CDR2 FQNEAQ. The CDR3 nucleotides are TGTGCCAGCAGCTTAGGTCCAGCAGGGGCCCTCAATCAGCCCCAGCATTTT. Encoded protein: CASSLGPAGALNQPQHF.

The CDR3 spells CASSFLQTPNTGELFF. The CDR3 DNA reads TGTGCCAGCAGCTTCCTTCAGACTCCCAACACCGGGGAGCTGTTTTTT. The rearrangement uses TRBV7-9 and TRBJ2-2; D unclear. V was clipped by 3 bases and J by 2 bases, with 13 bases between them. The CDR3 contains 16 residues. Germline values: CDR1 SEHNR, CDR2 FQNEAQ (reference sequence).

V usage is TRBV29-1 and J usage is TRBJ2-2, with D possibly being TRBD1 (5 bases). The CDR3 runs to 14 residues. CDR1 and CDR2 (germline): SQVTM, ANQGSEA. The V end was cut by 5 bases, the J end by 6 bases, with 16 bases between. The CDR3 nucleotides are TGCAGCGTTCAGCCAGGGCGTGGTTCCGGGGAGCTGTTTTTT. It specifies CSVQPGRGSGELFF.

The V gene is TRBV6-4, the J gene TRBJ1-2; D remains ambiguous. Trimming left V 9 bases short and J 8 bases short, with 19 bases between. Germline V gene sequence: CDR1 MRHNA, CDR2 SNTAGT. The CDR3 spans 13 residues. The CDR3 reads CARRSGRMMGYTF. In nucleotides, the CDR3 is TGTGCCAGAAGATCGGGGAGAATGATGGGCTACACCTTC.

This sequence joins TRBV27 and TRBJ2-1; 8 bases are a match to TRBD1. The CDR3 sequence is 17 residues long. Germline loops: CDR1 MNHEY, CDR2 SMNVEV (reference sequence). V was clipped by 5 bases and J by 4 bases; unmatched bases: 13. CDR3 nucleotides: TGTGCCAGCAGTGCCTTATTTGGACAGGGCTTTTACAATGAGCAGTTCTTC. This encodes CASSALFGQGFYNEQFF.

The V and J genes are TRBV15 and TRBJ2-7, with TRBD1 matching over 11 bases. CDR1 is LNHNV and CDR2 is YYDKDF in the germline V gene (reference sequence). V lost 3 bases and J lost 5; bases outside the gene matches: 6. CDR3 length equals 15 residues. Here the CDR3 DNA reads TGTGCCACCAGCAGGTTGACGGGACAGGGGGACGAGCAGTACTTC. This codes for CATSRLTGQGDEQYF.

This clone was seen only once. The chain recombines TRBV18 with TRBJ2-1; 8 nucleotides line up with TRBD2. The CDR3 is 16 amino acids. Per the germline V gene, CDR1 is KGHSH and CDR2 is LQKENI. V lost 5 bases, J lost 8 bases, and 14 bases stayed unmatched. The CDR3: CASSKLGSGSVDEQFF. The CDR3 DNA follows: TGTGCCAGCTCAAAGCTGGGCAGCGGGAGTGTCGATGAGCAGTTCTTC.

J is TRBJ2-1 and V is TRBV10-3, with TRBD2 as a possible D gene (8 bases). This CDR3 is built from 14 residues. Trimming left V 8 bases short and J 7 bases short, with 18 bases between. Germline CDR1 ENHRY, CDR2 SYGVKD. Here the CDR3 reads CAIQAGETGNEQFF. The CDR3 region has the DNA TGTGCCATCCAAGCGGGAGAGACAGGGAATGAGCAGTTCTTC.

This clone was detected a few times. The chain carries TRBV27 and TRBJ2-7, with TRBD2 matching over 8 bases. CDR1 MNHEY and CDR2 SMNVEV come from the germline V gene (reference sequence). The CDR3 is made up of 14 amino acids. With V trimmed by 5 bases and J by 4 bases, 7 bases remained unmatched. The CDR3 loop reads CASSPSGGGYEQYF. Written as DNA, the CDR3 is TGTGCCAGCAGTCCCTCCGGGGGGGGGTACGAGCAGTACTTC.

The V and J genes are TRBV12-5 and TRBJ2-7; 9 nucleotides align to TRBD1. The J segment lost 2 bases and the V segment lost 1 base, leaving 18 bases of the junction unmatched. Germline assignment: CDR1 LGHNT and CDR2 FRNRAP. This CDR3 is built from 20 residues. CDR3 protein: CASGLGLWGGDRVIPYEQYF. CDR3 nucleotides: TGTGCTAGTGGTTTGGGATTATGGGGAGGGGACAGGGTGATCCCCTACGAGCAGTACTTC.